The clone carrying this T cell receptor (beta chain) occurred a few times. Its matching antigen is unknown. Time point described: patch test 2, 6 weeks after DPC sensitization. Treatment given: therapeutic diphenylcyclopropenone sensitization with weekly scalp DPC. The data belong to a study of human T cells and chemical hapten exposure. The ends were cut back, 0 bases at V and 3 bases at J, with 5 bases in the middle. Germline V CDR1 and CDR2: SGHTA, FQGNSA. The CDR3 totals 13 residues. Unique molecular identifiers were linked by the library to individual cDNA molecules. One entry per CDR3 protein, called by TCRdb with MiXCR from the RACE reads. Among 90,000 to 110,000 distinct CDR3 sequences listed, less than 10% were seen once. Study findings and constraints: TCRs exceeding 1 in 1000 frequency stayed unchanged with DPC sensitization.

The V and J genes are TRBV7-2 and TRBJ1-2; D not resolved. The TCR originated in a woman in her 40s with alopecia areata. Some clones in this sample may be carry-over from other donors' samples. This material consisted of whole blood, taken in connection with sensitization to the hapten diphenylcyclopropenone (DPC). CDR3 coding DNA: TGTGCCAGCAGCTTAGCAGGGTACTATGGCTACACCTTC. This sequence encodes CASSLAGYYGYTF.